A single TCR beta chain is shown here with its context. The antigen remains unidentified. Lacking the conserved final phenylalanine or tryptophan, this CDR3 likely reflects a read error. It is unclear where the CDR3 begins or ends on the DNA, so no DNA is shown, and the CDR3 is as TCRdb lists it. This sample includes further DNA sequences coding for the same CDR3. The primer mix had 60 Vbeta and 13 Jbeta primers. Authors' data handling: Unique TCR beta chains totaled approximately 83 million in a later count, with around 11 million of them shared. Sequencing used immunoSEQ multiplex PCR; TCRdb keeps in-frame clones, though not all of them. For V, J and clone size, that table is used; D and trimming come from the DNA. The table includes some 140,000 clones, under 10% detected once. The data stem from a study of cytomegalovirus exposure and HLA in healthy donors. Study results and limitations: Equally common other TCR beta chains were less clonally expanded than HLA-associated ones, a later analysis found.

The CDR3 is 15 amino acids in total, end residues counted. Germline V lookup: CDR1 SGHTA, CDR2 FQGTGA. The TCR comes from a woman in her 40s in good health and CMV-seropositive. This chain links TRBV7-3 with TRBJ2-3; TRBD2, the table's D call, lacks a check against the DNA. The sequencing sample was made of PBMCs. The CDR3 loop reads CASSRLAASTDTKYL.